The entry that follows covers one TCR beta chain sequence. Antigen unknown. This sample was taken from a study of cytomegalovirus exposure and HLA in healthy donors. Germline V lookup: CDR1 KGHSH, CDR2 LQKENI. The J segment lost 3 bases and the V segment lost 6 bases, leaving 1 base of the junction unmatched. This CDR3 region has 13 residues. Amplification used 60 Vbeta primers and 13 Jbeta primers. Sequencing used immunoSEQ multiplex PCR; TCRdb keeps in-frame clones, though not all of them. Altogether 93,000 or so clones are present, approximately 66% being singletons, with the ten largest covering approximately 3.5%. Study observations and caveats: A missense DCLRE1C variant was associated with V- and J-gene trimming of TCR beta chains in a later analysis, and an independent cohort replicated the association.

The chain joins TRBV18 to TRBJ2-3; 9 positions agree with TRBD2. The TCR sequence derives from a woman in her forties or fifties in good health and CMV-seronegative. Specimen: PBMCs. CDR3 nucleotide sequence: TGTGCCAGCTCCAGCGGGGGGACAGATACGCAGTATTTT. This sequence encodes CASSSGGTDTQYF.